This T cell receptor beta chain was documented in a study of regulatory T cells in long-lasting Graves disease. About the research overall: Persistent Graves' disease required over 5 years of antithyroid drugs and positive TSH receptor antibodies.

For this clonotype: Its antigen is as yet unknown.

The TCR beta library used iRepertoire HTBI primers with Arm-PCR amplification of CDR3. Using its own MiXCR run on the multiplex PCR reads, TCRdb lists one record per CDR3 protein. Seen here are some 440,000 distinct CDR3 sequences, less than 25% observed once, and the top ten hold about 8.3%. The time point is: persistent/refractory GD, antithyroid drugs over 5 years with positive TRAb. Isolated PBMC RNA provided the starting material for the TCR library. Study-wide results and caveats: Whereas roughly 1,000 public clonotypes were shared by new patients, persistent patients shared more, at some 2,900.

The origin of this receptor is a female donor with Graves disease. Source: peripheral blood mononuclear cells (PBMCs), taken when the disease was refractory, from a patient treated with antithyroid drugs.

CDR3 coding DNA: TGCAGTGCTCCAATTTTTGGGACTAGCGGGAGTGGGTCCGGTGAGACCCAGTACTTC. Amino acid sequence: CSAPIFGTSGSGSGETQYF. The rearrangement links TRBV20-1 to TRBJ2-5; 14 bases are a match to TRBD2. V was clipped by 5 bases and J by 5 bases; unmatched bases: 19. This CDR3 has 19 amino acids. Germline lookup yields CDR1 DFQATT and CDR2 SNEGSKA (reference sequence).